The 11 T cell receptor beta chains listed next were all sequenced from one sample in a study of T-cell memory formation after mild COVID-19. TCRdb analysed the 5' RACE reads with MiXCR anew, one entry per CDR3 protein. The table lists some 300,000 distinct CDR3 sequences, around 20% of them singletons. Material for sequencing was PBMCs or a T cell subset sorted from them (not recorded which). The receptor set was obtained from a man aged 18 to 35 who had mild COVID-19 (a few samples of this study predate the infection). Cell type and time point are not known.

This clonotype was recorded at least ten times. A read error may account for a junction end that differs from germline. This chain connects TRBV12-3 or TRBV12-4 to TRBJ2-1; D unclear. The CDR3 has 13 amino acids. CDR3 in DNA: TGTGCCAGCAGCTTAGGGAACTACAATGAGCAGTTCTTC. Encoded protein: CASSLGNYNEQFF.

This clonotype was picked up a small number of times. The V and J genes are TRBV20-1 and TRBJ2-7, with TRBD1 as a possible D gene (5 bases). CDR3 length equals 13 residues. Trimming removed 5 bases from V and 0 bases from J, with 11 bases in between. The germline gives CDR1 DFQATT, CDR2 SNEGSKA (reference sequence). The CDR3 region is CSARTGHSYEQYF. The CDR3 DNA sequence: TGCAGTGCTCGAACAGGACACTCCTACGAGCAGTACTTC.

This clonotype has just a few counts. V gene TRBV7-3 combines with J gene TRBJ2-1; TRBD2 might be the D (6 bases). There are 16 residues in the CDR3. V was cut by 2 bases and J by 1 base, with 12 bases left in between. The germline V gene has CDR1 SGHTA and CDR2 FQGTGA. The CDR3 protein is CASSLPGRGSYNEQFF. Written as DNA, the CDR3 is TGTGCCAGCAGCTTACCGGGGCGGGGTTCCTACAATGAGCAGTTCTTC.

This rearrangement joins TRBV6-2 or TRBV6-3 to TRBJ2-2; perhaps TRBD1 as D (6 bases). V shed 5 bases and J shed 6 bases, with 13 bases lying between them. Germline CDR1 reads MNHEY; CDR2 reads SVGEGT. The CDR3 has 14 amino acids. CDR3 DNA sequence: TGTGCCAGCAGTCCCCAGGGGACGGCCGGGGAGCTGTTTTTT. Translating it yields CASSPQGTAGELFF.

This clonotype was seen more than once but under ten times. This chain connects TRBV15 to TRBJ2-5, with D perhaps matching TRBD2 (6 bases). Germline V gene data show CDR1 as LNHNV and CDR2 as YYDKDF (reference sequence). With 4 bases removed from V and 4 bases from J, the gap between germline ends came to 10 bases. This CDR3 contains 13 residues. This CDR3 reads CATSKTRPETQYF. For the CDR3, the DNA is TGTGCCACCAGCAAGACTAGACCAGAGACCCAGTACTTC.

The chain carries TRBV28 and TRBJ2-7; 7 bases match TRBD1. The J segment lost 1 base and the V segment lost 8 bases, leaving 11 bases of the junction unmatched. Per the germline V gene, CDR1 is MDHEN and CDR2 is SYDVKM. The CDR3 sequence is 15 residues long. The CDR3 reads CASYGTGTASYEQYV. The CDR3 DNA sequence: TGTGCCAGCTACGGGACCGGGACAGCGTCCTACGAGCAGTACGTC.

CDR3 sequence (DNA): TGCGCCAGCAGCTTGGGGCCGGGACAGGGATGGGATGAGCAGTTCTTC. As protein: CASSLGPGQGWDEQFF. The chain couples TRBV5-1 to TRBJ2-1, with 9 bases aligning to TRBD1. V lost 0 bases and J lost 8; bases outside the gene matches: 9. Germline V CDR1 and CDR2: SGHRS, YFSETQ. The CDR3 spans 16 residues. The full variable domain, rest sourced from reference TRBV5-1 and TRBJ2-1, is KAGVTQTPRYLIKTRGQQVTLSCSPISGHRSVSWYQQTPGQGLQFLFEYFSETQRNKGNFPGRFSGRQFSNSRSEMNVSTLELGDSALYLCASSLGPGQGWDEQFFGPGTRLTVL.

The genes are TRBV28 and TRBJ1-5, with 9 bases identical to TRBD1. The germline CDR1 and CDR2 sequences are MDHEN and SYDVKM. Losses at the gene ends were 4 bases for V and 8 bases for J; bases not matched to a gene: 12. The CDR3 length is 16 residues. CDR3 coding DNA: TGTGCCAGCAGTTCTTCACCGGGACAGGGCAGGAAGCCCCAGCATTTT. It specifies CASSSSPGQGRKPQHF.

This clonotype was observed a few times. This chain connects TRBV15 to TRBJ1-4, with no clear D. The V end lost 0 bases, the J end lost 3 bases, and 5 bases lay between the germline ends. In germline, CDR1 is LNHNV, CDR2 YYDKDF (reference sequence). This CDR3 comprises 14 residues. CDR3 in DNA: TGTGCCACCAGCAGAGACAAGGCTAATGAAAAACTGTTTTTT. Translation: CATSRDKANEKLFF. Complete variable domain (other parts from reference TRBV15 and TRBJ1-4): DAMVIQNPRYQVTQFGKPVTLSCSQTLNHNVMYWYQQKSSQAPKLLFHYYDKDFNNEADTPDNFQSRRPNTSFCFLDIRSPGLGDTAMYLCATSRDKANEKLFFGSGTQLSVL.

This clonotype was seen a few times. The chain links TRBV3-1 to TRBJ2-2; possibly TRBD2 for D (5 bases). Germline CDR1 reads LGHDT; CDR2 reads YNNKEL (reference sequence). This CDR3 region has 13 residues. V was clipped by 10 bases and J by 5 bases, with 14 bases between them. The DNA for the CDR3 is TGTGCCATCCGAAGTCTAGCTACCGGGGAGCTGTTTTTT. This encodes CAIRSLATGELFF.

The V call is TRBV14, the J call TRBJ1-4, with a weak D call TRBD1 (5 bases). Germline V lookup: CDR1 SGHDN, CDR2 FVKESK. The CDR3 spans 15 residues. Trimming stripped 0 bases from V and 11 bases from J, with 16 bases between. In DNA, the CDR3 is TGTGCCAGCAGCCAAGATAGGCGGGGCCCTCGGAAACTGTTTTTT. Translating it yields CASSQDRRGPRKLFF.